What follows is one T cell receptor (beta chain) and its context. Individuals aged roughly 18 to 95 years were recruited from approximately 22 US areas. This record comes from a study of blood T cell repertoires in COVID-19. Across the study: T cells, B-cell-depleted T cells, or PBMCs provided the cDNA or gDNA that served as material.

Data came from immunoSEQ multiplex PCR; TCRdb stores just in-frame clones and leaves some out. The data contain over 200,000 clones, 85% to 90% of them singletons. This receptor was obtained from a man in his forties who had recovered from COVID-19. The sequencing input was PBMCs or T cells enriched from blood (not recorded which).

CDR3 sequence: CASSERGLAGSYTDTQYF. CDR3 nucleotide sequence: TGTGCCAGCAGTGAACGGGGTTTGGCGGGCAGCTACACAGATACGCAGTATTTT. The V call is TRBV6-1, the J call TRBJ2-3; D is possibly TRBD2 (5 bases). The CDR3 has 18 amino acids. Germline V gene lookup returns CDR1 MNHNS and CDR2 SASEGT. Trimming shortened V by 2 bases and J by 2 bases, and 20 bases separated the two germline ends.